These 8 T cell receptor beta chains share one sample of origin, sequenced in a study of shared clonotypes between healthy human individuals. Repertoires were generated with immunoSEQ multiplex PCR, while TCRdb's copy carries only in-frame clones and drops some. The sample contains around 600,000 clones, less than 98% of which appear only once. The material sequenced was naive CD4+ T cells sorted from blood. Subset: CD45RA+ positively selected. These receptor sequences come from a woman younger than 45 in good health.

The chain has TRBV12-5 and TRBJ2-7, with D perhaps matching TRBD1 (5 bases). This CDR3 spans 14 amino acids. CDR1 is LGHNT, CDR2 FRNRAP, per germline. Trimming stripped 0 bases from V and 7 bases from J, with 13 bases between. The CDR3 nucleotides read TGTGCTAGTGGTTTGGTTTGGACACTTGGGGAGCAGTACTTC. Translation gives CASGLVWTLGEQYF.

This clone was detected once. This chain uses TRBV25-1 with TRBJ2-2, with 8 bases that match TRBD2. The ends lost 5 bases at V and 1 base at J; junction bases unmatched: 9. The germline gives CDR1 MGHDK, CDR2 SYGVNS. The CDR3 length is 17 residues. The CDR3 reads CASSSGLAGGNTGELFF. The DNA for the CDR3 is TGTGCCAGCAGTTCTGGGTTGGCGGGAGGGAACACCGGGGAGCTGTTTTTT.

The CDR3 protein is CASSYSTNANTGELFF. The CDR3 nucleotides are TGTGCCAGCAGTTACTCGACGAACGCGAACACCGGGGAGCTGTTTTTT. This chain joins TRBV6-5 and TRBJ2-2; D unresolved. Per germline, CDR1 MNHEY and CDR2 SVGAGI. The CDR3 spans 16 residues. Trimming stripped 0 bases from V and 0 bases from J, with 8 bases between.

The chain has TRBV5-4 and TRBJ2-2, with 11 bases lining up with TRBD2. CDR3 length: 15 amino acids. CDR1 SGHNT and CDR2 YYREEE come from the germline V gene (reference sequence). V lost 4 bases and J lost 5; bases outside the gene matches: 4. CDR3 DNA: TGTGCCAGCAGCCGAAGGACTAGCGGGACCGGGGAGCTGTTTTTT. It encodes CASSRRTSGTGELFF.

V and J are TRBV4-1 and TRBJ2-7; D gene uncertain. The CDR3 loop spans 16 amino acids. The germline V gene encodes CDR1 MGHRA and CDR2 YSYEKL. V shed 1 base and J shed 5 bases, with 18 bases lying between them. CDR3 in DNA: TGCGCCAGCAGCCAAGGATCACTCCTAGTGCCCCACGAGCAGTACTTC. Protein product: CASSQGSLLVPHEQYF.

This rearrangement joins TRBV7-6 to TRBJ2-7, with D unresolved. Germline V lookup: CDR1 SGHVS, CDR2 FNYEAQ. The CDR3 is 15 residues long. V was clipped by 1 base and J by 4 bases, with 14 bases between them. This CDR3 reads CASSLVGASEYEQYF. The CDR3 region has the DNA TGTGCCAGCAGCTTAGTTGGAGCCTCCGAGTACGAGCAGTACTTC.

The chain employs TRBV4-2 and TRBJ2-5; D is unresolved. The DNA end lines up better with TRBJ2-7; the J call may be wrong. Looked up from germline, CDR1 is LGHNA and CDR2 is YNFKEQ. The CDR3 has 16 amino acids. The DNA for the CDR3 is TGTGCCAGCAGCCAAGATTCAGTATATGCGTACTACGAGCAGTACTTC. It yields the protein CASSQDSVYAYYEQYF.

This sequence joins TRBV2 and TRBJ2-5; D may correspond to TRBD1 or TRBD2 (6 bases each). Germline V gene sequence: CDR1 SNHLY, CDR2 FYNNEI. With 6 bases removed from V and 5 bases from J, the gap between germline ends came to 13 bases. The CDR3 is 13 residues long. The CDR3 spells CASRATGGETQYF. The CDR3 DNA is TGTGCCAGCAGAGCGACAGGAGGGGAGACCCAGTACTTC.